Following are 20 T cell receptor beta chains from one sample sequenced in a study of preoperative IRX-2 immunotherapy in early breast cancer. Treatment noted: preoperative locoregional IRX-2 cytokine immunotherapy. Generated by immunoSEQ multiplex PCR, the TCRdb table keeps only in-frame clones and is missing some. The sample lists about 98,000 clones, roughly 90% occurring once. Sequenced here: tumor tissue, sampled after IRX-2 immunotherapy. These receptors originate from a human donor with breast cancer.

The V call is TRBV11-3, the J call TRBJ2-3; 7 nucleotides line up with TRBD2. V shed 6 bases, J shed 0 bases, and the junction held 6 bases outside the gene matches. CDR1 and CDR2 (germline): SGHNT, YENEEA. CDR3 size: 15 residues. The DNA of the CDR3 is TGTGCCAGCAGTACGAGCGGGACTAGCACAGATACGCAGTATTTT. It encodes CASSTSGTSTDTQYF. The variable domain in full, completed from reference TRBV11-3 and TRBJ2-3, reads EAGVVQSPRYKIIEKKQPVAFWCNPISGHNTLYWYLQNLGQGPELLIRYENEEAVDDSQLPKDRFSAERLKGVDSTLKIQPAELGDSAVYLCASSTSGTSTDTQYFGPGTRLTVL.

This chain uses TRBV14 with TRBJ2-3; tentative D call: TRBD2 (5 bases). V lost 2 bases to trimming and J lost 5 bases, with 14 bases between them. The germline gives CDR1 SGHDN, CDR2 FVKESK. This CDR3 is built from 15 residues. The CDR3 DNA sequence: TGTGCCAGCAGCCAATCATTTCCCCGGGAAGATACGCAGTATTTT. Encoded protein: CASSQSFPREDTQYF.

The V and J genes are TRBV10-1 and TRBJ2-7; 11 positions agree with TRBD2. Germline V gene sequence: CDR1 WNHNN, CDR2 SYGVQD (reference sequence). The trim removed 0 bases at V and 4 bases at J, leaving 2 bases unmatched. The CDR3 consists of 15 residues. The CDR3 loop reads CASSESASGRYEQYF. DNA of the CDR3: TGCGCCAGCAGTGAGTCGGCTAGCGGGAGGTACGAGCAGTACTTC.

The chain carries TRBV28 and TRBJ1-4; 7 bases align to TRBD1. The trim removed 3 bases at V and 7 bases at J, leaving 8 bases unmatched. The CDR3 consists of 15 residues. The germline V gene has CDR1 MDHEN and CDR2 SYDVKM. The CDR3 region is CASSFRGRWVEKLFF. DNA of the CDR3: TGTGCCAGCAGTTTTAGGGGGCGTTGGGTTGAAAAACTGTTTTTT. Based on the CDR3 plus reference TRBV28 and TRBJ1-4, the full variable domain is DVKVTQSSRYLVKRTGEKVFLECVQDMDHENMFWYRQDPGLGLRLIYFSYDVKMKEKGDIPEGYSVSREKKERFSLILESASTNQTSMYLCASSFRGRWVEKLFFGSGTQLSVL.

This sequence joins TRBV7-2 and TRBJ1-4; 10 nucleotides align to TRBD1. The V gene's germline CDR1 is SGHTA and CDR2 FQGNSA. The trim removed 5 bases at V and 2 bases at J, leaving 5 bases unmatched. The CDR3 has 16 amino acids. The chain's CDR3 is CASSPDRGLTNEKLFF. The CDR3 nucleotides read TGTGCCAGCAGCCCCGACAGGGGGCTCACTAATGAAAAACTGTTTTTT.

V gene TRBV6-8 combines with J gene TRBJ2-1, with TRBD2 identical over 8 bases. Germline V gene data show CDR1 as MNHGY and CDR2 as SAAAGT. V was pared by 10 bases and J by 0 bases, with 5 bases of the junction left unmatched. The CDR3 has 14 amino acids. The CDR3 reads CAIRRGGSYNEQFF. CDR3 bases: TGTGCCATCAGACGGGGGGGCTCCTACAATGAGCAGTTCTTC.

V gene TRBV28 combines with J gene TRBJ1-1; D call uncertain. In germline, CDR1 is MDHEN, CDR2 SYDVKM. This CDR3 contains 14 residues. The V end lost 2 bases, the J end lost 5 bases, and 12 bases lay between the germline ends. The CDR3 DNA reads TGTGCCAGCAGTTTAAGAGGGCTAGCAACTGAAGCTTTCTTT. It specifies CASSLRGLATEAFF.

This chain joins TRBV28 and TRBJ2-3; 8 bases align to TRBD1. The germline gives CDR1 MDHEN, CDR2 SYDVKM. Losses at the gene ends were 7 bases for V and 6 bases for J; bases not matched to a gene: 9. The CDR3 has 14 amino acids. This CDR3 reads CASKGGTGGDTQYF. CDR3 in DNA: TGTGCCAGCAAAGGCGGAACAGGGGGGGATACGCAGTATTTT.

V and J are TRBV14 and TRBJ2-5, with D unresolved. CDR1 is SGHDN, CDR2 FVKESK, per germline. V gave up 8 bases and J gave up 6 bases, with 16 bases separating them. The CDR3 is 13 amino acids. In DNA form, the CDR3 reads TGTGCCAGCGCCCCCGCTGGGGTGCAGACCCAGTACTTC. It codes for CASAPAGVQTQYF.

This clone has more than one count but fewer than ten. V usage is TRBV18 and J usage is TRBJ2-1; 10 nucleotides match TRBD2. After removal of 5 bases from V and 3 bases from J, the junction contained 4 bases not matched to a gene. The germline V gene has CDR1 KGHSH and CDR2 LQKENI. This CDR3 spans 15 amino acids. In nucleotides, the CDR3 is TGTGCCAGCTCATACGGGACTAGCGACTACAATGAGCAGTTCTTC. It translates to CASSYGTSDYNEQFF.

The chain carries TRBV30 and TRBJ1-1; TRBD1 matches at 8 bases. The CDR3 totals 15 residues. Germline loops: CDR1 GTSNPN, CDR2 SVGIG (reference sequence). V lost 2 bases to trimming and J lost 4 bases; unmatched junction nucleotides: 9. For the CDR3, the DNA is TGTGCCTGGAGTCCTGGACAGGGAGTGGTCACTGAAGCTTTCTTT. Its protein product is CAWSPGQGVVTEAFF.

About this clone: The read includes an ambiguous or uncalled nucleotide; its amino acid is shown as X. V usage is TRBV5-1 and J usage is TRBJ1-3; D might be TRBD1 (5 bases). The germline gives CDR1 SGHRS, CDR2 YFSETQ. Trimming left V 3 bases short and J 0 bases short, with 10 bases between. The CDR3 is made up of 15 amino acids. For the CDR3, the DNA is TGCGCCAGCAGCTCCWCGGGGGACTCTGGAAACACCATATATTTT. Translated: CASSSXGDSGNTIYF.

The chain uses TRBV6-8 and TRBJ1-4, with 7 nucleotides matching TRBD1. The CDR3 runs to 14 residues. The V segment lost 4 bases and the J segment 5 bases; nucleotides outside the gene matches: 4. Germline V gives CDR1 MNHGY, CDR2 SAAAGT. This CDR3 is CASSSGQPNEKLFF. CDR3 in DNA: TGTGCCAGCAGTTCGGGACAGCCGAATGAAAAACTGTTTTTT.

This clone was seen more than once but under ten times. The chain joins TRBV10-2 to TRBJ2-2; D might be TRBD2 (6 bases). Between the trimmed V and J ends, which lost 4 bases and 4 bases, there was a span of 16 bases. The length of the CDR3 is 16 residues. Germline values: CDR1 WSHSY, CDR2 SAAADI. The CDR3 DNA reads TGCGCCAGCAGTGTTGGGGGAGGCCGGAGCACCGGGGAGCTGTTTTTT. Translated, it gives CASSVGGGRSTGELFF.

The chain links TRBV5-1 to TRBJ2-7; 14 positions match TRBD2. This CDR3 spans 18 amino acids. Germline V lookup: CDR1 SGHRS, CDR2 YFSETQ. The V gene end was trimmed by 4 bases and the J gene end by 1 base; junction bases not matched to a gene: 10. Here the CDR3 DNA reads TGCGCCAGCAGCCTAAAGACTAGCGGGAGGGCCGGATCCTACGAGCAGTACTTC. Encoded protein: CASSLKTSGRAGSYEQYF.

To note about this clone: At one of its ends the junction is not consistent with the germline gene, which may arise from a read error. The rearrangement links TRBV11-3 to TRBJ1-1; the match to TRBD1 covers 7 bases. The CDR3 sequence is 15 residues long. Germline V CDR1 and CDR2: SGHNT, YENEEA. The CDR3 bases are TGTGCTAGCAGCTTAGATTTGGGCAGGGGGAGATCGGCTTTCTTT. Encoded protein: CASSLDLGRGRSAFF.

This clone was seen a handful of times. The V and J genes are TRBV14 and TRBJ2-2; D is unclear. There are 17 residues in the CDR3. The germline V gene encodes CDR1 SGHDN and CDR2 FVKESK. Trimming removed 1 base from V and 5 bases from J, with 17 bases in between. The CDR3 region is CASSQGAQSLWTGELFF. CDR3 bases: TGTGCCAGCAGCCAAGGGGCCCAGTCCCTGTGGACCGGGGAGCTGTTTTTT.

The chain recombines TRBV6-8 with TRBJ2-1; D call uncertain. The CDR3 runs to 15 residues. Trimming pared 0 bases from V and 7 bases from J, leaving 13 bases between. Germline-derived CDR1 and CDR2 are MNHGY and SAAAGT. The CDR3 DNA follows: TGTGCCAGCAGTTACTCGCTCCTAGATGGAAATGAGCAGTTCTTC. This codes for CASSYSLLDGNEQFF.

This clone is a singleton in its sample. This chain joins TRBV7-8 and TRBJ1-1; D call uncertain. Trimming removed 8 bases at V and 4 bases at J, with 14 bases between. Germline CDR1 is SGHVS and CDR2 is FQNEAQ. CDR3 length equals 13 residues. This CDR3 reads CASGGEEGTEAFF. DNA for the CDR3: TGTGCCAGCGGAGGCGAAGAGGGCACTGAAGCTTTCTTT.

The V and J genes are TRBV7-6 and TRBJ1-5, with D unresolved. The germline V and J ends were trimmed by 5 bases and 5 bases, with 16 bases remaining between them. CDR3 size: 15 residues. CDR1 SGHVS and CDR2 FNYEAQ come from the germline V gene. The CDR3 loop reads CASSRRSGDDQPQHF. Here the CDR3 DNA reads TGTGCCAGCAGCCGAAGGTCCGGTGACGATCAGCCCCAGCATTTT.